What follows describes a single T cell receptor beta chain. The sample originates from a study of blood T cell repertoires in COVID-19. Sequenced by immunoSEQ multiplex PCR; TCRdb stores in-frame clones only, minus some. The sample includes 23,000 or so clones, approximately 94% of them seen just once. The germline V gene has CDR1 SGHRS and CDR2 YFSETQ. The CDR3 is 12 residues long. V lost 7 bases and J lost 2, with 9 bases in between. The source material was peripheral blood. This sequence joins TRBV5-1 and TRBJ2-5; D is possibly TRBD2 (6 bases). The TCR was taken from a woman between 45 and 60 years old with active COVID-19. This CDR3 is CASWGDQETQYF. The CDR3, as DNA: TGCGCCAGCTGGGGGGATCAAGAGACCCAGTACTTC.